The clone carrying this TCR beta chain was seen a few times. No antigen is known for it. Germline loops: CDR1 SGHDT, CDR2 YYEEEE. V trimming: 4 bases; J trimming: 3 bases; junction bases outside the gene matches: 16. This CDR3 is 18 amino acids long. This specimen comes from a study of human T cells and chemical hapten exposure. Study background: Per-sample TCR yields varied mainly from small pooled library volume differences. Study findings and constraints: With DPC sensitization, TCRs exceeding 1 in 1000 frequency showed no change.

Original data processing: With a range of about 23,224 to 750,000, the median per sample was roughly 95,000 TCRs. One entry per CDR3 protein, called by TCRdb with MiXCR from the RACE reads. The V and J calls come from TCRdb's annotation, not from the publication. This sample has 35,000 to 55,000 distinct CDR3 sequences, with about 4% found just once. Documented time point: healthy volunteer bleed at 6 weeks. Total RNA came from unfractionated whole blood. The chain uses TRBV5-6 and TRBJ2-3; TRBD2 matches 8 bases. The clonotype was recovered from a human donor in good health. Some clones in this sample may be carry-over from other donors' samples. Specimen: whole blood. The CDR3 protein is CASSEEVASGGWTDTQYF. In DNA, the CDR3 is TGTGCCAGCAGCGAAGAGGTAGCTTCGGGGGGGTGGACAGATACGCAGTATTTT.